This TCR beta chain came from a study of T-cell reconstitution after alpha-beta-depleted transplantation in children. The germline gives CDR1 MGHRA, CDR2 YSYEKL. V lost 0 bases and J lost 0; bases outside the gene matches: 9. The CDR3 is 18 amino acids. Preparing the TCRbeta library involved the use of unique molecular identifiers. One entry per CDR3 protein, called by TCRdb with MiXCR from the PCR reads. The profile shows some 400,000 distinct CDR3 sequences, roughly 20% of them singletons. V gene TRBV4-1 combines with J gene TRBJ1-1; 8 nucleotides agree with TRBD1. The sequencing used PBMCs from the stem cell graft donor, collected from the stem cell graft. This receptor was taken from a human donor who donated a stem cell graft to a child with acute myeloid leukemia. The CDR3 DNA follows: TGCGCCAGCAGCCAAGATTGGGCAGGGGGCATAATGAACACTGAAGCTTTCTTT. This translates into CASSQDWAGGIMNTEAFF.